A selection of T cell receptor beta chains follows, all from one sample in a study of blood T cell repertoires in COVID-19. Generated by immunoSEQ multiplex PCR, the TCRdb table keeps only in-frame clones and is missing some. The repertoire holds around 140,000 clones, with 70% to 90% as singletons. Material: peripheral blood. These receptors originate from a human donor in a cohort sampled during active COVID-19. The CDR3 runs from the conserved cysteine through the conserved F or W. The order of the fields is V gene, clone size, J gene, D gene, CDR3 DNA, CDR3 protein. The D gene is left open where the match is weak. Some rows mark clone size as missing; the rest say once, few, many or name a class of expanded clone.

TRBV6-1,.,TRBJ2-7,.,TGTGCCAGCAGTGAATCAACCTACGAGCAGTACTTC,CASSESTYEQYF
TRBV7-9,.,TRBJ2-7,TRBD2,TGTGCCAGCAGCTTCCTCGGACTAGCGGGGGTTTACGAGCAGTACTTC,CASSFLGLAGVYEQYF
TRBV19,.,TRBJ1-3,.,TGTGCCAGTAGAGATCCGGGACTGCTCAGCTCTGGAAACACCATATATTTT,CASRDPGLLSSGNTIYF
TRBV7-2,.,TRBJ2-7,.,TGTGCCAGCAGCCCGCCGGGGACACCTTACGAGCAGTACTTC,CASSPPGTPYEQYF
TRBV6-1,.,TRBJ2-2,.,TGTGCCAGCAGTGAAGCGGCAGGTAGATTGGGGGAGCTGTTTTTT,CASSEAAGRLGELFF
TRBV28,.,TRBJ2-3,TRBD2,TGTGCCAGCAGCCTGATTGGGGGAGCGGGGGGTACAGATACGCAGTATTTT,CASSLIGGAGGTDTQYF
TRBV15,.,TRBJ2-3,.,TGTGCCACTACCATGGGGGGTAGCACAGATACGCAGTATTTT,CATTMGGSTDTQYF
TRBV7-9,.,TRBJ2-3,TRBD1,TGTGCCAGCAGTCGAGACAGGGGGGGATTCGATACGCAGTATTTT,CASSRDRGGFDTQYF
TRBV2,once,TRBJ2-5,TRBD1,TGTGCCAGCAGGCCGACAGGGGACCAAGAGACCCAGTACTTC,CASRPTGDQETQYF
TRBV3-1/TRBV3-2,.,TRBJ2-3,TRBD2,TGTGCCAGCAGCCAAGTGGGGCTAGCGGGGGGGTATCCAGATACGCAGTATTTT,CASSQVGLAGGYPDTQYF
TRBV18,.,TRBJ1-1,TRBD1,TGTGCCAGCTCACTGGGACAGGGGAGGGGGACTGAAGCTTTCTTT,CASSLGQGRGTEAFF
TRBV7-3,.,TRBJ2-2,.,TGTGCCAGCAGCTTAGGGGAGGACACCGGGGAGCTGTTTTTT,CASSLGEDTGELFF
TRBV4-1,once,TRBJ2-7,TRBD1,TGCGCCAGCAGCCCTTCCGAGACAGGGGGTCTAGAGCAGTACTTC,CASSPSETGGLEQYF
TRBV2,.,TRBJ2-7,.,TGTGCCAGCAAGGAACAGGGTACTTCCTACGAGCAGTACTTC,CASKEQGTSYEQYF
TRBV5-4,once,TRBJ1-2,.,TGTGCCAGCAGCTACCTACAGGGCAGCCAGAACTATGGCTACACCTTC,CASSYLQGSQNYGYTF
TRBV18,.,TRBJ1-1,.,TGTGCCAGCTCACCCCGTGGCGTGACAGATGTTTCTGAAGCTTTCTTT,CASSPRGVTDVSEAFF
TRBV6-5,.,TRBJ2-5,.,TGTGCCAGCTCTGGAGGTGGGGAGACCCAGTACTTC,CASSGGGETQYF
TRBV7-6,.,TRBJ2-2,TRBD1,TGTGCCAGCAGCTTAGCCTTGGACAGGGCGAATGGTGGGGAGCTGTTTTTT,CASSLALDRANGGELFF
TRBV9,.,TRBJ1-1,.,TGTGCCAGCAGCGTAGGTGCGGGTAACACTGAAGCTTTCTTT,CASSVGAGNTEAFF
TRBV7-2,.,TRBJ1-2,.,TGTGCCAGCAGACCCACAGGGTGGGGGATCTATGGCTACACCTTC,CASRPTGWGIYGYTF
TRBV11-1,.,TRBJ2-7,TRBD2,TGTGCCAGCAGCCCCGGACTAGCGGGCGAGCAGTACTTC,CASSPGLAGEQYF
TRBV7-8,.,TRBJ2-1,TRBD1,TGTGCCAGCAGCATATCGGACAGGGAACTAATGTCCTACAATGAGCAGTTCTTC,CASSISDRELMSYNEQFF
TRBV7-9,.,TRBJ2-7,.,TGTGCCAGCAGCTTCAGGACTGGGCCGGGCGAGCAGTACTTC,CASSFRTGPGEQYF
TRBV5-1,.,TRBJ2-5,TRBD2,TGCGCCAGCAGCTTGGCCGGGAGGGGGTCAGAGACCCAGTACTTC,CASSLAGRGSETQYF
TRBV2,.,TRBJ2-2,TRBD1,TGTGCCAGCACGGGACAGGGGGTGGGCGGGGAGCTGTTTTTT,CASTGQGVGGELFF
TRBV6-5,.,TRBJ1-2,.,TGTGCCAGCAGCACCGTAGGGAGGGGAAATGGCTACACCTTC,CASSTVGRGNGYTF
TRBV3-1/TRBV3-2,.,TRBJ2-5,.,TGTGCCAGCAGCCCCAGGGGTATCCAAGAGACCCAGTACTTC,CASSPRGIQETQYF
TRBV10-3,.,TRBJ2-7,.,TGTGCCATCAGTGAGTCTGGGAGTCCCCAGAGGGAGCAGTACTTC,CAISESGSPQREQYF
TRBV5-1,.,TRBJ2-5,.,TGCGCCAGCAGCTTGGATGGGGCGCAAGAGACCCAGTACTTC,CASSLDGAQETQYF
TRBV7-3,.,TRBJ2-2,.,TGTGCCAGCAGCTCAGGACTGACGACCGGGGAGCTGTTTTTT,CASSSGLTTGELFF
TRBV11-1,once,TRBJ2-3,TRBD1,TGTGCCAGCATGGACAGGGGAGCTAGCACAGATACGCAGTATTTT,CASMDRGASTDTQYF
TRBV12-1,.,TRBJ1-2,.,TGTGCCAGCAGCTTTAACTTAGGGAGGCCCTATGGCTACACCTTC,CASSFNLGRPYGYTF
TRBV4-1,.,TRBJ1-2,TRBD1,TGCGCCAGCAGCCAAGAGGGACAGGTCTATGGCTACACCTTC,CASSQEGQVYGYTF
TRBV9,.,TRBJ2-3,.,TGTGCCAGCAGCGTAGAGCTGACTAGAACAGATACGCAGTATTTT,CASSVELTRTDTQYF
TRBV7-2,.,TRBJ1-2,.,TGTGCCAGCTCTATGAACAGGGCTAACTATGGCTACACCTTC,CASSMNRANYGYTF
TRBV29-1,.,TRBJ2-2,.,TGCAGCGTTGGAGGGCCAAGCTCGAACACCGGGGAGCTGTTTTTT,CSVGGPSSNTGELFF
TRBV2,.,TRBJ2-5,TRBD2,TGTGCCAGCTCGACTGGGGCGGGGGGGAAGACCCAGTACTTC,CASSTGAGGKTQYF
TRBV13,few,TRBJ2-1,TRBD2,TGTGCCAGCAGCTTCGGGGCTAGCGGGCAAAGCTCCTACAATGAGCAGTTCTTC,CASSFGASGQSSYNEQFF
TRBV7-9,.,TRBJ2-7,TRBD1,TGTGCCAGCAGCTTGACAGGGAGCTCCTACGAGCAGTACTTC,CASSLTGSSYEQYF
TRBV7-2,few,TRBJ2-3,TRBD2,TGTGCCAGCAGCTTTTTTAGCGGGGGGCACACAGATACGCAGTATTTT,CASSFFSGGHTDTQYF
TRBV6-5,once,TRBJ1-5,TRBD1,TGTGCCAGCAGCAGGACAGGGGTTAGCAATCAGCCCCAGCATTTT,CASSRTGVSNQPQHF